This T cell receptor (beta chain) was documented in a study of beta chain bispecific antibodies for T cell cancers. Study results and caveats: In these mixed samples, most targeted TRBV reads derived from the leukemia cell line.

In the case of this clonotype: Its antigen remains unidentified.

Clonotypes were quantified using unique molecular identifier barcodes. TCRdb processed the 5' RACE reads anew with MiXCR; each CDR3 protein has one entry. The repertoire holds 20,000 to 25,000 distinct CDR3 sequences, under 3% seen once, with 30% to 35% in the top ten. Blood mononuclear cells were expanded for around three days using either OKT3 anti-CD3 antibody or CD3/CD28 beads. Cocultures held 5 x 10^4 normal T cells, 5 x 10^4 targets, and bispecific antibody. The origin of this receptor is a human donor in good health. Some clones in this sample may be carry-over from other donors' samples. Material for sequencing was healthy donor T cells cultured with leukemia cells.

As DNA, the CDR3 is TGTGCCAGTAACTCGGGGGGGGTCGTAACGGAAGCTTTCTTT. Amino acid sequence: CASNSGGVVTEAFF. The chain carries TRBV19 and TRBJ1-1; TRBD1 is a possible D gene (5 bases). Trimming took off 7 bases at V and 8 bases at J, with 20 bases between the two ends. The CDR3 sequence is 14 residues long. Germline V lookup: CDR1 LNHDA, CDR2 SQIVND (reference sequence).